This T cell receptor (beta chain) was recorded in a study of cytomegalovirus exposure and HLA in healthy donors. The V end lost 3 bases, the J end lost 3 bases, and 11 bases lay between the germline ends. The CDR3 totals 13 residues. Per germline, CDR1 GTSNPN and CDR2 SVGIG (reference sequence). Concerning this clone: Antigen unknown.

Primers for the PCR totalled 60 Vbeta and 13 Jbeta. This table comes from immunoSEQ multiplex PCR, and its TCRdb copy is limited to in-frame clones, with some not included. Of about 200,000 clones in the sample, 75% to 90% were seen once. Study conclusions and caveats: Specific recognition of CMV antigens was confirmed in vitro for a few chains (all CMV-associated). A later examination showed that TCR association rates differed by HLA locus, with DRB1 most and HLA-C fewest.

The gene calls are TRBV30 and TRBJ2-5; D perhaps matches TRBD2 (5 bases). The source of this sequence is a boy aged 2-9 years in good health and CMV-seronegative. Sequencing was done on a sample of PBMCs. This chain's CDR3 is CAWSQRTEETQYF. The CDR3 DNA sequence: TGTGCCTGGAGCCAGCGGACGGAAGAGACCCAGTACTTC.